Listed here are 4 T cell receptor beta chains from one sample, sequenced in a study of shared clonotypes between healthy human individuals. Some clones are missing from TCRdb's copy, which holds only in-frame ones; the method was immunoSEQ multiplex PCR. This sample carries roughly 700,000 clones, 90% of them seen once, and the ten largest clones take 30% to 40%. Sequencing input: memory CD8+ T cells from PBMCs. The subset was: CD45RO+ cells pooled with CCR7-negative TemRA cells. The receptors here all came from a man in his late teens or twenties in good health. Some clones in this sample may be carry-over from other donors' samples.

As regards this clone: Other DNA sequences of this sample code for an identical CDR3. V is TRBV4-1 and J is TRBJ2-7; 9 bases fit TRBD1. The CDR3 runs to 14 residues. Germline values: CDR1 MGHRA, CDR2 YSYEKL. The V and J ends lost 4 bases and 4 bases, in that order; junction bases with no gene match: 5. The CDR3 coding sequence is TGCGCCAGCAGCCCGGGACAGGGATATTACGAGCAGTACTTC. It codes for CASSPGQGYYEQYF.

The chain carries TRBV27 and TRBJ2-2; 8 bases align to TRBD1. The V segment lost 6 bases and the J segment 2 bases; nucleotides outside the gene matches: 14. This CDR3 spans 18 amino acids. The germline V gene has CDR1 MNHEY and CDR2 SMNVEV (reference sequence). The CDR3 sequence is CASSLPTDRASNTGELFF. DNA for the CDR3: TGTGCCAGCAGCCTCCCCACGGACAGGGCGAGCAACACCGGGGAGCTGTTTTTT.

The rearrangement joins TRBV4-3 to TRBJ2-7; weak D call: TRBD2 (5 bases). In germline, CDR1 is LGHNA, CDR2 YSLEER. This CDR3 is 15 amino acids long. Trimming left V 1 base short and J 5 bases short, with 15 bases between. CDR3 sequence: CASSQVWAEGHEQYF. Here the CDR3 DNA reads TGCGCCAGCAGCCAAGTTTGGGCAGAGGGCCACGAGCAGTACTTC.

Notes on this clone: Other DNA sequences from this sample encode an identical CDR3 as well. This chain joins TRBV9 and TRBJ2-7; 7 positions agree with TRBD2. V shed 0 bases, J shed 3 bases, and the junction held 6 bases outside the gene matches. The CDR3 runs 15 residues. Per the germline V gene, CDR1 is SGDLS and CDR2 is YYNGEE. CDR3 loop: CASSVGGGRGYEQYF. The CDR3 region has the DNA TGTGCCAGCAGCGTAGGTGGAGGGAGGGGCTACGAGCAGTACTTC.